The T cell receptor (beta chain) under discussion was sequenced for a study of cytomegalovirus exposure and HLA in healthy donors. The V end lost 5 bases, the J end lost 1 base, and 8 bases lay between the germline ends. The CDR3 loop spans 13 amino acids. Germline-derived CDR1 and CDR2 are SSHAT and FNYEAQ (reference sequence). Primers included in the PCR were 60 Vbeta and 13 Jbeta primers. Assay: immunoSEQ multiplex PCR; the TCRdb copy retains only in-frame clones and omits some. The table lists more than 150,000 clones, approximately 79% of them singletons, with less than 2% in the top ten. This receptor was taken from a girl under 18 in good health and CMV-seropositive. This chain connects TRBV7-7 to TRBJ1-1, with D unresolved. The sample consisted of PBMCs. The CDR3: CASSAGRNTEAFF. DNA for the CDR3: TGTGCCAGCAGCGCTGGTAGGAACACTGAAGCTTTCTTT.